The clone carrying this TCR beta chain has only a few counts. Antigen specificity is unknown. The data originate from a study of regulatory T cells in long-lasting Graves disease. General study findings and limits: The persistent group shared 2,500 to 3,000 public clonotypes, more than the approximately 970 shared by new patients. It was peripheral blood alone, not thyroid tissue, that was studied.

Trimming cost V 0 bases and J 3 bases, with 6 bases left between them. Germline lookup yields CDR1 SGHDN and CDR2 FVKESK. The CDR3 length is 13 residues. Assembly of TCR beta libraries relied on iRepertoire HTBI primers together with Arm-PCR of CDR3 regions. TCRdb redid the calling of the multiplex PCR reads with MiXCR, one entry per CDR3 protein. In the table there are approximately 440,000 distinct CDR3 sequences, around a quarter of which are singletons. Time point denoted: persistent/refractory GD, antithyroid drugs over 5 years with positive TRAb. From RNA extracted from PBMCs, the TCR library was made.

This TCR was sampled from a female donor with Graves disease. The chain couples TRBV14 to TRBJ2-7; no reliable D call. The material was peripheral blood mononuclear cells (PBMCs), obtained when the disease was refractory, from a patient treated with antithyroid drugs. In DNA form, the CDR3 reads TGTGCCAGCAGCCAAGAAATGGACTACGAGCAGTACTTC. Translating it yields CASSQEMDYEQYF.